The T cell receptor beta chain described here comes from a study of T cell clonotyping in hematopoietic cell transplantation. Overall study findings and caveats: After transplant, recipient diversity fell while pathologically expanded clonotypes grew through day 180.

Recipient blood drawn about 28 days pretransplant and days 30, 100, 180 after. This clone appeared a few times. Its target is unknown. Clones were read by immunoSEQ multiplex PCR, and TCRdb kept only the in-frame ones, dropping some. The sample contains some 10,000 clones, approximately 55% of which appear only once. V gave up 1 base and J gave up 1 base, with 19 bases separating them. CDR3 length equals 17 residues. The germline V gene has CDR1 SQVTM and CDR2 ANQGSEA. The sample was peripheral blood mononuclear cells, taken 100 days after allogeneic stem cell transplant. This chain joins TRBV29-1 and TRBJ2-5; the D gene is possibly TRBD1 (6 bases). The source is a female patient between 50 and 59 years old who had an allogeneic stem cell transplant from an unrelated donor, so the T cells may come from the graft donor. Some clones in this sample may be carry-over from other donors' samples. The DNA for the CDR3 is TGCAGCGTTGAAGCTCAAGGCGGTGGGGGCAGCCAAGAGACCCAGTACTTC. This translates into CSVEAQGGGGSQETQYF.